This entry is about one T cell receptor (beta chain). Antigen: not known. This sample also contains other DNA sequences that code for the same CDR3. Profiled with immunoSEQ multiplex PCR; TCRdb holds only in-frame clones, not every one. The table shows under 750,000 clones, with 72% occurring only once. Donation came from healthy HIV-negative adults that had no recent acute infections or vaccinations. These data come from a study of shared clonotypes between healthy human individuals. Study-wide points: Four donors had 5% to 6.5% of their naive CD4 clonotypes in common.

CDR1 SGHNT and CDR2 YYREEE come from the germline V gene (reference sequence). The CDR3 is 13 residues long. V gave up 1 base and J gave up 6 bases, with 8 bases separating them. The rearrangement joins TRBV5-4 to TRBJ2-1; D possibly corresponds to TRBD1 (6 bases). The TCR sequence derives from a woman younger than 45 in good health. What was sequenced was memory CD4+ T cells sorted from blood. Subset of the sample: CD45RA-negative fraction. The CDR3, as DNA: TGTGCCAGCAGCTTGAAAGGGGGCAATGAGCAGTTCTTC. Translated, it gives CASSLKGGNEQFF.